These 15 T cell receptor beta chains came from one sample sequenced in a study of blood T cell repertoires in COVID-19. Data came from immunoSEQ multiplex PCR; TCRdb stores just in-frame clones and leaves some out. The sample lists about 42,000 clones; approximately 85% were seen once. Source material: peripheral blood. The source of these receptors is a human donor in a cohort sampled during active COVID-19.

This clone was counted a few times. The CDR3 coding sequence is TGTGCCAGCAGCCCAGAGACAGGGGCCAAAGAGACCCAGTACTTC. Translation gives CASSPETGAKETQYF. The chain joins TRBV7-8 to TRBJ2-5; the match to TRBD1 covers 8 bases. Per germline, CDR1 SGHVS and CDR2 FQNEAQ. The CDR3 runs to 15 residues. J was trimmed by 3 bases and V by 5 bases; bases with no gene match: 8.

V gene TRBV5-1 combines with J gene TRBJ1-1, with 8 bases lining up with TRBD1. The ends lost 2 bases at V and 7 bases at J; junction bases unmatched: 1. CDR3 length equals 12 residues. CDR1 is SGHRS and CDR2 is YFSETQ in the germline V gene. The CDR3 nucleotides are TGCGCCAGCAGCTTTGACAGGGGTGAAGCTTTCTTT. Protein sequence: CASSFDRGEAFF.

The chain recombines TRBV5-1 with TRBJ2-3, with D uncertain. Per the germline V gene, CDR1 is SGHRS and CDR2 is YFSETQ. The CDR3 runs to 15 residues. V was pared by 0 bases and J by 3 bases, with 11 bases between. The CDR3 here is CASSLGPVRTDTQYF. In DNA, the CDR3 is TGCGCCAGCAGCTTGGGCCCGGTCCGAACAGATACGCAGTATTTT. The full variable domain, rest sourced from reference TRBV5-1 and TRBJ2-3, is KAGVTQTPRYLIKTRGQQVTLSCSPISGHRSVSWYQQTPGQGLQFLFEYFSETQRNKGNFPGRFSGRQFSNSRSEMNVSTLELGDSALYLCASSLGPVRTDTQYFGPGTRLTVL.

The genes are TRBV12-5 and TRBJ2-2; D possibly corresponds to TRBD2 (5 bases). The length of the CDR3 is 14 residues. Trimming cost V 7 bases and J 0 bases, with 9 bases left between them. CDR1 LGHNT and CDR2 FRNRAP come from the germline V gene. The CDR3 DNA reads TGTGCTAGTGCCGCCGGGGCGAACACCGGGGAGCTGTTTTTT. Translated: CASAAGANTGELFF. The full variable domain, completed using reference TRBV12-5 and TRBJ2-2, is DARVTQTPRHKVTEMGQEVTMRCQPILGHNTVFWYRQTMMQGLELLAYFRNRAPLDDSGMPKDRFSAEMPDATLATLKIQPSEPRDSAVYFCASAAGANTGELFFGEGSRLTVL.

CDR3 nucleotide sequence: TGTGCCAGCAGCCGCCCGGACAGGGGAAACTATGGCTACACCTTC. Amino acid sequence: CASSRPDRGNYGYTF. The rearrangement links TRBV6-5 to TRBJ1-2, with 9 bases that match TRBD1. Looked up from germline, CDR1 is MNHEY and CDR2 is SVGAGI. J lost 2 bases, V lost 6 bases, and 7 bases had no gene match. The CDR3 loop spans 15 amino acids.

Note on this clone: A junction boundary mismatches the germline segment, possibly from a read error. This chain links TRBV28 with TRBJ2-7; TRBD1 matches 10 bases. Germline CDR1 and CDR2: MDHEN and SYDVKM. This CDR3 spans 14 amino acids. The CDR3 here is CASRRDRGSSEQYF. For the CDR3, the DNA is TGTGCCAGCAGACGGGACAGGGGCTCCTCCGAGCAGTACTTC.

This sequence joins TRBV6-6 and TRBJ2-1; D uncertain. V was shortened by 7 bases and J by 0 bases, with 13 bases between the two germline ends. Germline V lookup: CDR1 MNHNY, CDR2 SVGAGI (reference sequence). CDR3 length equals 15 residues. Here the CDR3 reads CASTIVPSSYNEQFF. The CDR3 nucleotides are TGTGCCAGCACCATTGTCCCGAGCTCCTACAATGAGCAGTTCTTC.

This clone appeared once. In DNA form, the CDR3 reads TGTGCCAGTAGTACTCGCAGGGTCGGTGGCTACACCTTC. Its translation: CASSTRRVGGYTF. V usage is TRBV19 and J usage is TRBJ1-2; D perhaps matches TRBD1 (5 bases). Germline V gives CDR1 LNHDA, CDR2 SQIVND (reference sequence). The CDR3 extends over 13 amino acids. Trimming shortened V by 4 bases and J by 7 bases, and 13 bases separated the two germline ends. The whole variable domain, filled in from reference TRBV19 and TRBJ1-2, reads DGGITQSPKYLFRKEGQNVTLSCEQNLNHDAMYWYRQDPGQGLRLIYYSQIVNDFQKGDIAEGYSVSREKKESFPLTVTSAQKNPTAFYLCASSTRRVGGYTFGSGTRLTVV.

The V gene is TRBV5-1, the J gene TRBJ2-3; 8 nucleotides line up with TRBD1. Unmatched junction bases numbered 3, after V lost 4 bases and J lost 8 bases. Looked up from germline, CDR1 is SGHRS and CDR2 is YFSETQ. This CDR3 is built from 12 residues. The CDR3 DNA sequence: TGCGCCAGCAGCGACACAGGGGGTACGCAGTATTTT. It yields the protein CASSDTGGTQYF.

V usage is TRBV6-2 or TRBV6-3 and J usage is TRBJ2-7; 7 bases are a match to TRBD1. Germline assignment: CDR1 MNHEY and CDR2 SVGEGT. V lost 2 bases to trimming and J lost 6 bases; unmatched junction nucleotides: 10. This CDR3 contains 15 residues. The CDR3 reads CASSYLGGTLGEQYF. The CDR3 bases are TGTGCCAGCAGTTACCTAGGGGGCACCCTAGGCGAGCAGTACTTC.

The chain carries TRBV28 and TRBJ1-2; D perhaps matches TRBD1 (6 bases). This CDR3 has 15 amino acids. The V gene lost 8 bases and the J gene lost 5 bases, with 21 bases spanning the gap. Germline loops: CDR1 MDHEN, CDR2 SYDVKM. CDR3 sequence: CASDPGDLSGYGYTF. CDR3 DNA: TGTGCCAGCGACCCAGGGGACCTCTCGGGGTATGGCTACACCTTC.

V is TRBV4-2 and J is TRBJ2-7, with 13 bases matching TRBD2. Germline trimming cut 3 bases from V and 4 bases from J; bases unmatched to any gene: 3. Germline values: CDR1 LGHNA, CDR2 YNFKEQ. The CDR3 contains 15 residues. CDR3 bases: TGTGCCAGCAGCCACCAGACTAGCGGGGGGTACGAGCAGTACTTC. Translation: CASSHQTSGGYEQYF.

The rearrangement joins TRBV5-5 to TRBJ2-3; D is possibly TRBD2 (6 bases). Germline assignment: CDR1 SGHKS and CDR2 YYEKEE (reference sequence). Between the trimmed V and J ends, which lost 4 bases and 3 bases, there was a span of 12 bases. This CDR3 has 14 residues. The CDR3 coding sequence is TGTGCCAGCAGCAGGGACGGACTAACAGATACGCAGTATTTT. Translating it yields CASSRDGLTDTQYF.

V is TRBV3-1 (or the pseudogene TRBV3-2) and J is TRBJ2-1, with 11 positions matching TRBD2. Trimming at V came to 6 bases and at J to 10 bases, leaving 14 bases not matched to a gene. The germline V gene has CDR1 LGHDT and CDR2 YNNKEL (reference sequence). CDR3 length: 16 amino acids. CDR3 loop: CASRQRGSGGAGEQFF. CDR3 in DNA: TGTGCCAGCAGGCAAAGGGGTAGCGGGGGGGCCGGAGAGCAGTTCTTC.

The V call is TRBV24-1, the J call TRBJ2-1, with D possibly TRBD2 on 7 matching bases. The germline V gene encodes CDR1 KGHDR and CDR2 SFDVKD. The V gene lost 5 bases and the J gene lost 2 bases, with 9 bases spanning the gap. The CDR3 is made up of 14 amino acids. The CDR3 region has the DNA TGTGCCACCAGTGGGGGGGGCCCCTACAATGAGCAGTTCTTC. This sequence encodes CATSGGGPYNEQFF.